Listed below are T cell receptor beta chains from one sample, sequenced in a study of beta chain features in type 1 diabetes. The assay was immunoSEQ multiplex PCR, and TCRdb's table has in-frame clones only and misses some. The sample carries 35,000 to 45,000 clones, 50% to 75% recorded once. The sample was Tregs from blood. The receptors here all came from a woman aged 30 to 39 in good health. Both conserved end residues are part of each CDR3. Each record gives: J gene, D gene, V gene, clone size, CDR3 protein, CDR3 DNA. The D gene is left open where the match is weak. A clone size is listed for some rows: how often the clone was seen (once, few, many), or a class if it is expanded.

j_gene: TRBJ2-2; d_gene: TRBD2; v_gene: TRBV11-2; abundance: NA; CDR3aa: CASSLVGGLVYGELFF; CDR3nt: TGTGCCAGCAGCTTAGTAGGGGGACTAGTGTACGGGGAGCTGTTTTTT
j_gene: TRBJ2-1; d_gene: NA; v_gene: TRBV30; abundance: NA; CDR3aa: CAWGHKHSGIPKYNEQFF; CDR3nt: TGTGCCTGGGGGCACAAACACTCCGGGATCCCCAAGTACAATGAGCAGTTCTTC
j_gene: TRBJ2-1; d_gene: NA; v_gene: TRBV29-1; abundance: NA; CDR3aa: CSVVLASNEQFF; CDR3nt: TGCAGCGTTGTCTTGGCCTCCAATGAGCAGTTCTTC
j_gene: TRBJ1-1; d_gene: NA; v_gene: TRBV18; abundance: once; CDR3aa: CASSPAGGRANTEAFF; CDR3nt: TGTGCCAGCTCACCCGCCGGGGGGCGGGCGAACACTGAAGCTTTCTTT
j_gene: TRBJ2-5; d_gene: NA; v_gene: TRBV5-1; abundance: few; CDR3aa: CASSPREEETQYF; CDR3nt: TGCGCCAGCAGCCCCAGGGAAGAGGAGACCCAGTACTTC
j_gene: TRBJ2-7; d_gene: TRBD2; v_gene: TRBV4-2; abundance: once; CDR3aa: CASSQDVATGLAGYEQYF; CDR3nt: TGTGCCAGCAGCCAAGATGTGGCTACCGGACTAGCGGGTTACGAGCAGTACTTC
j_gene: TRBJ1-1; d_gene: NA; v_gene: TRBV7-3; abundance: NA; CDR3aa: CASSLNVLPFGGDDMNTEAFF; CDR3nt: TGTGCCAGCAGCTTAAATGTCCTGCCATTTGGGGGCGACGACATGAACACTGAAGCTTTCTTT
j_gene: TRBJ2-1; d_gene: TRBD2; v_gene: TRBV7-9; abundance: NA; CDR3aa: CASRELAGNLYNEQFF; CDR3nt: TGTGCCAGCAGGGAACTAGCGGGGAACCTCTACAATGAGCAGTTCTTC
j_gene: TRBJ2-5; d_gene: TRBD2; v_gene: TRBV6-5; abundance: NA; CDR3aa: CASRPIGRGETQYF; CDR3nt: TGTGCCAGCAGACCCATCGGGAGGGGAGAGACCCAGTACTTC
j_gene: TRBJ2-5; d_gene: TRBD1; v_gene: TRBV7-9; abundance: NA; CDR3aa: CASSPPGGGIWKTQYF; CDR3nt: TGTGCCAGCAGCCCACCAGGGGGCGGGATTTGGAAGACCCAGTACTTC
j_gene: TRBJ2-6; d_gene: TRBD1; v_gene: TRBV2; abundance: NA; CDR3aa: CASRGQGAGANVLTF; CDR3nt: TGTGCCAGCAGGGGACAGGGGGCTGGGGCCAACGTCCTGACTTTC
j_gene: TRBJ2-1; d_gene: TRBD2; v_gene: TRBV7-3; abundance: NA; CDR3aa: CASSWRLAGLNEQFF; CDR3nt: TGTGCCAGCAGCTGGCGACTAGCGGGACTCAATGAGCAGTTCTTC
j_gene: TRBJ2-1; d_gene: TRBD2; v_gene: TRBV7-3; abundance: NA; CDR3aa: CASSLTGLAGDNEQFF; CDR3nt: TGTGCCAGCAGCCTCACTGGACTAGCGGGAGACAATGAGCAGTTCTTC
j_gene: TRBJ2-5; d_gene: TRBD1; v_gene: TRBV18; abundance: NA; CDR3aa: CASSLGTEETQYF; CDR3nt: TGTGCCAGCTCACTGGGGACAGAAGAGACCCAGTACTTC
j_gene: TRBJ2-1; d_gene: TRBD1; v_gene: TRBV19; abundance: few; CDR3aa: CASSLRTGFAYEQFF; CDR3nt: TGTGCCAGTAGTTTACGGACAGGGTTCGCTTATGAGCAGTTCTTC
j_gene: TRBJ1-3; d_gene: NA; v_gene: TRBV19; abundance: few; CDR3aa: CASSIPAPDSSGNTIYF; CDR3nt: TGTGCCAGTAGTATACCGGCCCCGGACAGTTCTGGAAACACCATATATTTT
j_gene: TRBJ1-5; d_gene: NA; v_gene: TRBV28; abundance: NA; CDR3aa: CASSSRVGLVGNQPQHF; CDR3nt: TGTGCCAGCAGTTCCAGGGTTGGGCTTGTAGGCAATCAGCCCCAGCATTTT